This TCR beta chain stems from a study of T cell responses to AZD1222 COVID-19 vaccine. Only in-frame clones appear in the TCRdb table, and some are missing; sequencing was by immunoSEQ multiplex PCR. The sample includes tens of thousands of clones, about 85% of them seen just once. Pooled in the analysis were second doses at about 4 or about 12 weeks. The CDR3 sequence is 17 residues long. The V and J ends lost 5 bases and 8 bases, in that order; junction bases with no gene match: 18. Germline V gene data show CDR1 as SGHTA and CDR2 as FQGTGA. Study-level findings and limits: Baseline testing showed seropositivity in only a handful of AZD1222 recipients. Two doses of AZD1222 preceded a rise in Spike-specific TCR breadth and depth. The sample set comprised mostly white British donors with more females, and clonal diversity was possibly underestimated.

Note on this clone: Antigen specificity is unknown.

Source: peripheral blood, taken 28 days after the second AZD1222 dose. The V gene is TRBV7-3, the J gene TRBJ2-1, with 7 bases that match TRBD2. The origin of this receptor is an adult who received the AZD1222 COVID-19 vaccine. The CDR3 loop is CASSQGGGGPEAHEQFF. CDR3 DNA: TGTGCCAGCAGCCAGGGTGGGGGAGGGCCAGAAGCCCATGAGCAGTTCTTC. Full variable domain (outside the CDR3, taken from reference TRBV7-3 and TRBJ2-1): GAGVSQTPSNKVTEKGKYVELRCDPISGHTALYWYRQSLGQGPEFLIYFQGTGAADDSGLPNDRFFAVRPEGSVSTLKIQRTERGDSAVYLCASSQGGGGPEAHEQFFGPGTRLTVL.